The following is a TCR beta chain sequence with its context. Its cognate antigen is unknown. The data belong to a study of T-cell memory formation after mild COVID-19. Study-wide results and limits: Memory from before infection featured some responding clones, which suggests cross-reactive memory joined.

TCRdb used MiXCR to reprocess the 5' RACE reads, holding one entry per CDR3 protein. The table includes nearly 200,000 distinct CDR3 sequences, about a sixth detected once. The CDR3 has 15 residues. The V gene end was trimmed by 2 bases and the J gene end by 2 bases; junction bases not matched to a gene: 6. Germline loops: CDR1 DFQATT, CDR2 SNEGSKA (reference sequence). Sequences were obtained from PBMCs or a T cell subset sorted from them (not recorded which). The receptor was derived from an adult woman who had mild COVID-19 (a few samples of this study predate the infection). Cell type and time point are not known. The V gene is TRBV20-1, the J gene TRBJ2-5; 9 nucleotides agree with TRBD2. Here the CDR3 reads CSARTSGFPQETQYF. CDR3 bases: TGCAGTGCTAGAACTAGCGGGTTCCCACAAGAGACCCAGTACTTC.